Each of the 16 T cell receptor beta chains below was sequenced from the same sample in a study of blood T cells in healthy people across ages. PCR was performed a second time for about 7 to 12 cycles using a sample-barcoded 5' primer and a J-beta primer mix. TCRdb ran MiXCR on the 5' RACE reads and lists one entry per CDR3 protein. Seen here are more than 500,000 distinct CDR3 sequences, approximately 25% observed once, and the top ten hold under 20%. Sequenced sample: blood. These receptor sequences come from a woman aged 70-85 years in good health.

There are a few counts of this clonotype. The rearrangement joins TRBV29-1 to TRBJ2-5; maybe TRBD1 (5 bases). The CDR3 totals 12 residues. CDR1 and CDR2 (germline): SQVTM, ANQGSEA. Between the trimmed V and J ends, which lost 7 bases and 5 bases, there was a span of 14 bases. The CDR3 region has the DNA TGCAGCGCTCGGACACTAACGGAGACCCAGTACTTC. Translated: CSARTLTETQYF.

This clonotype was found a few times. The V and J genes are TRBV7-3 and TRBJ2-1; TRBD2 matches at 8 bases. Germline loops: CDR1 SGHTA, CDR2 FQGTGA. V lost 5 bases and J lost 0; bases outside the gene matches: 9. The CDR3 has 17 amino acids. This CDR3 reads CASSLPERGNSYNEQFF. In DNA, the CDR3 is TGTGCCAGCAGCCTACCTGAGCGGGGGAACTCCTACAATGAGCAGTTCTTC. The full variable domain, rest sourced from reference TRBV7-3 and TRBJ2-1, is GAGVSQTPSNKVTEKGKYVELRCDPISGHTALYWYRQSLGQGPEFLIYFQGTGAADDSGLPNDRFFAVRPEGSVSTLKIQRTERGDSAVYLCASSLPERGNSYNEQFFGPGTRLTVL.

The chain recombines TRBV25-1 with TRBJ1-1; D not certain. Germline V lookup: CDR1 MGHDK, CDR2 SYGVNS. Trimming pared 1 base from V and 7 bases from J, leaving 10 bases between. The CDR3 runs to 13 residues. The CDR3 nucleotides read TGTGCCAGCAGTGAATCATCCAGGTTTGAAGCTTTCTTT. Translation: CASSESSRFEAFF.

V gene TRBV6-5 combines with J gene TRBJ1-1; no clear D gene. CDR3 length: 15 amino acids. Trimming took 4 bases from V and 5 from J, leaving 17 bases between them. Germline V gene lookup returns CDR1 MNHEY and CDR2 SVGAGI. This CDR3 reads CASSLRGLARTEAFF. CDR3 nucleotides: TGTGCCAGCAGTTTGCGGGGATTGGCTAGGACTGAAGCTTTCTTT.

In its sample, this clonotype was seen many times. This chain joins TRBV20-1 and TRBJ1-5; tentative D call: TRBD1 (6 bases). This CDR3 is built from 14 residues. V shed 0 bases and J shed 6 bases, with 12 bases lying between them. The V gene's germline CDR1 is DFQATT and CDR2 SNEGSKA (reference sequence). As DNA, the CDR3 is TGCAGTGCTAGAGATTCGGGGGCTGGTCAGCCCCAGCATTTT. Translated: CSARDSGAGQPQHF.

This rearrangement joins TRBV4-3 to TRBJ2-6; D gene unclear. The CDR3 runs 18 residues. Looked up from germline, CDR1 is LGHNA and CDR2 is YSLEER. V lost 0 bases and J lost 0, with 12 bases in between. As DNA, the CDR3 is TGCGCCAGCAGCCAAGATGTTCCTCCGGGCTCTGGGGCCAACGTCCTGACTTTC. Protein: CASSQDVPPGSGANVLTF.

Regarding this clonotype: The junction shows a germline mismatch at one end, possibly a read error. The chain has TRBV4-3 and TRBJ1-2; D ambiguous. Germline V gene lookup returns CDR1 LGHNA and CDR2 YSLEER. There are 13 residues in the CDR3. For the CDR3, the DNA is TGCGCCAGCGGCCAAGATCGAACCTATGGCTACACCTTC. It yields the protein CASGQDRTYGYTF.

This sequence joins TRBV5-1 and TRBJ2-6; D could derive from TRBD1 or TRBD2 (7 bases each). Germline V CDR1 and CDR2: SGHRS, YFSETQ. V dropped 7 bases and J dropped 1 base, with 15 bases sitting between them. The length of the CDR3 is 16 residues. The DNA of the CDR3 is TGCGCCAGCTATTCAGGGGGGGCATCTGGGGCCAACGTCCTGACTTTC. The encoded protein is CASYSGGASGANVLTF.

The chain is built from TRBV29-1 and TRBJ1-2; the match to TRBD1 covers 10 bases. Germline V gene sequence: CDR1 SQVTM, CDR2 ANQGSEA. The CDR3 loop spans 13 amino acids. V shed 5 bases, J shed 7 bases, and the junction held 7 bases outside the gene matches. The CDR3 here is CSVIGTGAGGYTF. The CDR3 DNA is TGCAGCGTTATCGGGACAGGGGCCGGTGGCTACACCTTC.

This clonotype appeared a few times. The chain joins TRBV7-2 to TRBJ2-7; 10 nucleotides agree with TRBD2. Germline assignment: CDR1 SGHTA and CDR2 FQGNSA. J lost 5 bases, V lost 2 bases, and 9 bases had no gene match. CDR3 size: 16 residues. In DNA form, the CDR3 reads TGTGCCAGCAGCTTACTAGCGGGGGAGAAATGGAACGAGCAGTACTTC. This translates into CASSLLAGEKWNEQYF.

V gene TRBV7-9 combines with J gene TRBJ1-4, with 9 bases lining up with TRBD1. The germline gives CDR1 SEHNR, CDR2 FQNEAQ (reference sequence). CDR3 length: 15 residues. V lost 5 bases to trimming and J lost 5 bases; unmatched junction nucleotides: 6. DNA for the CDR3: TGTGCCAGCAGCCCCCAAGACAGGGGGAATGAAAAACTGTTTTTT. Protein sequence: CASSPQDRGNEKLFF.

This clonotype showed up just once. The gene calls are TRBV2 and TRBJ2-4, with 7 bases identical to TRBD1. V was pared by 8 bases and J by 0 bases, with 7 bases of the junction left unmatched. The CDR3 is 15 amino acids. Germline-derived CDR1 and CDR2 are SNHLY and FYNNEI. The CDR3: CASRDSKVAKNIQYF. The CDR3, as DNA: TGTGCCAGCCGGGACAGTAAGGTAGCCAAAAACATTCAGTACTTC.

This clonotype was observed a few times. This chain links TRBV29-1 with TRBJ2-5, with 12 bases matching TRBD1. Germline V lookup: CDR1 SQVTM, CDR2 ANQGSEA. The CDR3 covers 14 residues. The trim removed 6 bases at V and 5 bases at J, leaving 7 bases unmatched. Written as DNA, the CDR3 is TGCAGCGTGGAGGGACAGGGGGCGTGGGAGACCCAGTACTTC. Its translation is CSVEGQGAWETQYF.

V and J are TRBV4-3 and TRBJ2-1, with a weak D call TRBD1 (6 bases). The germline gives CDR1 LGHNA, CDR2 YSLEER. Trimming removed 4 bases from V and 5 bases from J, with 9 bases in between. CDR3 length equals 13 residues. The CDR3 loop is CASSRGQHNEQFF. CDR3 nucleotides: TGCGCCAGCAGCCGAGGACAGCACAATGAGCAGTTCTTC.

The V call is TRBV7-2, the J call TRBJ2-7; the match to TRBD2 covers 7 bases. The J call is in doubt because the DNA end fits TRBJ2-5 better. This CDR3 contains 16 residues. In germline, CDR1 is SGHTA, CDR2 FQGNSA. Written as DNA, the CDR3 is TGTGCCAGCAGCTTAGGCCGGGGACTAACTGTGGAGACCCAGTACTTC. Amino acid sequence: CASSLGRGLTVETQYF.

This clonotype showed up just a few times. This chain links TRBV27 with TRBJ2-5; tentative D call: TRBD1 (6 bases). This CDR3 comprises 12 residues. The V end lost 5 bases, the J end lost 13 bases, and 17 bases lay between the germline ends. Germline V gene lookup returns CDR1 MNHEY and CDR2 SMNVEV (reference sequence). As DNA, the CDR3 is TGTGCCAGCAGTCCGTCGAGGCAGGGGTGGTACTTC. Its protein is CASSPSRQGWYF.